One and the same sample provided the 3 T cell receptor beta chains below, sequenced in a study of CD8+ T cells in alopecia areata. Extraction and reverse transcription of RNA yielded cDNA as the sequencing template. The assay was immunoSEQ multiplex PCR, and TCRdb's table has in-frame clones only and misses some. The profile shows some 120,000 clones, around 50% of them singletons. Sequencing was performed on NKG2D-low CD8+ T cells sorted from blood. The origin of the receptors is a human donor with alopecia areata.

The chain carries TRBV5-4 and TRBJ1-2; D is unresolved. Trimming took 6 bases from V and 4 from J, leaving 19 bases between them. Per germline, CDR1 SGHNT and CDR2 YYREEE (reference sequence). CDR3 length: 15 residues. CDR3 nucleotide sequence: TGTGCCAGCACCGAGACCGGGAACAGACCCTATGGCTACACCTTC. Residues: CASTETGNRPYGYTF.

This clone occurred a few times. CDR3 nucleotides: TGCAGCGTTCCTCTCCCTCCGGCAGATACGCAGTATTTT. This sequence encodes CSVPLPPADTQYF. The chain couples TRBV29-1 to TRBJ2-3, with D unresolved. The germline V gene has CDR1 SQVTM and CDR2 ANQGSEA. The length of the CDR3 is 13 residues. V was trimmed by 5 bases and J by 4 bases, leaving 13 bases between them.

This clone appeared once. The chain joins TRBV6-5 to TRBJ2-5; D tentatively fits TRBD1 or TRBD2 (5 bases each). Looked up from germline, CDR1 is MNHEY and CDR2 is SVGAGI. The CDR3 is 15 residues long. The V gene lost 0 bases and the J gene lost 3 bases, with 11 bases spanning the gap. The CDR3 DNA reads TGTGCCAGCAGTTACTCGACTGGGGGAGAAGAGACCCAGTACTTC. It encodes CASSYSTGGEETQYF.